Listed here are 8 T cell receptor beta chains from one sample, sequenced in a study of post-analysis software for immune sequencing data. Unique molecular identifiers were present in the TCR beta cDNA libraries. Each CDR3 protein is one row after TCRdb ran MiXCR on the PCR reads. Counted here are 750,000 to 950,000 distinct CDR3 sequences, approximately 53% occurring once; the ten biggest clones make up 4.6%. Findings and limits, study-wide: A handful of TRBV segments were significantly more frequent in patients than in controls. TRBV5-6, TRBV5-1 and TRBV20-1 were among these segments.

Their antigen targets remain unknown. Sequencing was carried out using blood. The receptors shown here come from a girl aged 10 to 17 with multiple sclerosis.

This clonotype was detected a few times. The J gene is TRBJ2-3, the V gene TRBV15; tentatively, D is TRBD1 (5 bases). This CDR3 has 19 amino acids. V lost 2 bases and J 5 bases, leaving 26 bases between the germline ends. CDR1 is LNHNV, CDR2 YYDKDF, per germline (reference sequence). The CDR3 reads CATSRYLRGAGNFGDTQYF. CDR3 coding DNA: TGTGCCACCAGCAGATACTTACGCGGCGCAGGGAATTTTGGAGATACGCAGTATTTT.

The chain joins TRBV11-2 to TRBJ1-4; D is possibly TRBD1 (6 bases). Trimming removed 9 bases at V and 7 bases at J, with 18 bases between. The CDR3 has 14 amino acids. Germline values: CDR1 SGHAT, CDR2 FQNNGV. The chain's CDR3 is CASRGATRGEKLFF. DNA of the CDR3: TGTGCCAGTCGGGGGGCCACGCGGGGTGAAAAACTGTTTTTT.

The genes are TRBV2 and TRBJ2-1; possibly TRBD2 for D (6 bases). With 5 bases removed from V and 7 bases from J, the gap between germline ends came to 15 bases. This CDR3 is built from 14 residues. Per germline, CDR1 SNHLY and CDR2 FYNNEI. This chain's CDR3 is CASSREPGRNEQFF. Here the CDR3 DNA reads TGTGCCAGCAGTCGGGAGCCGGGCCGGAATGAGCAGTTCTTC.

This clonotype was detected only a few times. This sequence joins TRBV12-3 or TRBV12-4 and TRBJ2-7; possible D gene TRBD1, 6 bases. The CDR3 is 15 amino acids. Trimming shortened V by 6 bases and J by 3 bases, and 18 bases separated the two germline ends. CDR3 sequence: CASSSWDIGIYEQYF. The CDR3 nucleotides are TGTGCCAGCAGCTCCTGGGACATTGGGATCTACGAGCAGTACTTC.

This chain uses TRBV2 with TRBJ2-5; no definite D call. Trimming removed 6 bases from V and 5 bases from J, with 16 bases in between. The germline V gene encodes CDR1 SNHLY and CDR2 FYNNEI. The CDR3 spans 14 residues. The CDR3 nucleotides are TGTGCCAGCAGGGAGACTTCCTATGGGGAGACCCAGTACTTC. Translated, it gives CASRETSYGETQYF.

The chain couples TRBV27 to TRBJ2-7; TRBD1 matches at 9 bases. Germline V lookup: CDR1 MNHEY, CDR2 SMNVEV (reference sequence). CDR3 size: 15 residues. J gave up 7 bases and V 4 bases, and 11 bases lay outside the gene matches. CDR3 amino acids: CASSWGTGLGKEQYF. The CDR3 DNA reads as TGTGCCAGCAGTTGGGGGACAGGGCTGGGGAAAGAGCAGTACTTC.

The rearrangement links TRBV12-3 or TRBV12-4 to TRBJ2-1; TRBD2 matches at 9 bases. The CDR3 covers 16 residues. J lost 7 bases, V lost 6 bases, and 13 bases had no gene match. CDR3 loop: CASSPSRTSAHNEQFF. The CDR3 nucleotides are TGTGCCAGCAGCCCTTCCCGGACTAGCGCACATAATGAGCAGTTCTTC.

There are a few counts of this clonotype. V is TRBV20-1 and J is TRBJ1-1, with 7 bases matching TRBD1. The length of the CDR3 is 13 residues. Germline V CDR1 and CDR2: DFQATT, SNEGSKA (reference sequence). V lost 6 bases and J lost 5; bases outside the gene matches: 9. The CDR3 DNA reads as TGCAGTGCCAACGACAGGGTACAAACTGAAGCTTTCTTT. As protein: CSANDRVQTEAFF.